This T cell receptor (beta chain) was identified in a study of blood T cell repertoires in COVID-19. The wider study: Acute-phase and convalescent COVID-19 samples originated in the United States, Italy and Spain.

The data were produced by immunoSEQ multiplex PCR, yet TCRdb's version contains in-frame clones alone and is incomplete. The data contain a few hundred thousand clones, 83% of them singletons. The V segment lost 7 bases and the J segment 0 bases; nucleotides outside the gene matches: 14. In germline, CDR1 is SNHLY, CDR2 FYNNEI. The CDR3 consists of 19 residues. The specimen was peripheral blood. The receptor was derived from a man aged 60-69 years who had recovered from COVID-19. The chain is built from TRBV2 and TRBJ2-6, with 8 bases aligning to TRBD1. The CDR3 reads CASTQGSGGLGSGANVLTF. The DNA for the CDR3 is TGTGCCAGCACTCAGGGGTCAGGGGGCCTCGGCTCTGGGGCCAACGTCCTGACTTTC.